This note documents a single T cell receptor (beta chain) sequence. No cognate antigen has been identified for it. Per-base quality was not reported, and no clone a single base away is much larger than it. This specimen's time point label, per the study, means: baseline pretreatment blood. In the paper's terms, the treatment or condition label means: 15 Gy SBRT to primary tumor, nephrectomy 4 weeks later. Serial peripheral blood from radiation-treated patients was sampled at baseline, 2 weeks and 4 weeks after SBRT to track tumor-enriched clonotypes. Renal cell carcinoma with clear cell pathology was present in all patients. Genomic DNA for TCR sequencing was prepared using the QIAamp DNA Blood Mini Kit (Qiagen). Samples were included in the analyses only if all quality control checks were passed. CDR1 and CDR2 (SGHRS, YFSETQ) derive from the germline V gene. Germline trimming: 0 bases from V, 2 bases from J; junction bases outside gene matches: 0. The CDR3 spans 14 residues, from the cysteine through the phenylalanine. Solely the CDR3 DNA is kept, with 42 bases framed from the first base.

This record comes from a study of radiation and T cells in renal cell carcinoma (dated by TCRdb to about 2020). Background for the entire study: The samples were obtained from a clinical trial, where primary renal cell carcinomas were treated with 15 Gy stereotactic body radiation therapy and then removed by nephrectomy 4 weeks afterward. TCR beta sequencing covered approximately 50 samples in total, comprising approximately 26 tumors and roughly 27 peripheral blood samples. Across all 55 or so samples, more than 4,000,000 unique CDR3 nucleotide sequences, encoding 2,658,974 unique CDR3 amino acid sequences, were identified.

Study-wide findings and limitations: Because pretreatment tumor biopsies were not available, the study could not determine whether clonotypes were already present within the tumor at baseline. With a single-armed trial design, the study had no way to address how radiation dose or scheduling affects the TCR repertoire. In blood, the top tumor clonotypes increased between baseline and 2 weeks post-radiation and then shrank by 4 weeks, which suggests that tumor-resident clones expanded only transiently. Blood repertoire dynamics were not followed beyond 4 weeks after treatment.

Following the manufacturer's recommendations, the immunoSEQ kit was used to generate TCR beta libraries from genomic DNA. Library preparation used a first multiplex PCR with proprietary primers, then a second PCR adding unique barcodes, with bead cleanups after each round. A positive control reaction and a negative control reaction, both provided in the kit, were run with every batch of samples. The final libraries were assessed on an Agilent 4200 TapeStation D1000 ScreenTape, pooled by volume, and quantified by qPCR. Sequencing was performed on an Illumina NextSeq500 using a MidOutput 150-cycle cartridge, with 156 Read1 cycles, 15 Index1 cycles, and the kit custom primers. The pooled library was loaded at around 1.1 pM with an approximately 21% PhiX control spike-in. The authors' pipeline ran thus. Vendor-processed data were analyzed in R, and a clonotype was defined as all T cells sharing the same CDR3 nucleotide sequence. For clone abundance analyses, frequencies were normalized to the 10,000 most abundant clones in each sample. Public T cell clones, averaging fewer than five per sample, were removed before analysis. Tumor-enriched clonotypes and baseline blood-enriched clonotypes were defined as those with an abundance difference of at least 32-fold between compartments. Clonotypes expanded or contracted between blood time points were identified with a beta-binomial differential abundance model. Tumor-blood repertoire similarity was measured with the Baroni-Urbani and Buser coefficient, and groups were compared using two-tailed Wilcoxon tests in R. TCRdb mirrors the immuneACCESS table, restricted to in-frame sequences. Some clones are absent from its copies; in checked studies, under half trace to an unresolved V gene, and the reason for the others is unknown. The V and J calls and the clone size are those of that table, but D and trimming were determined from the DNA. The sample table shows 130,000 to 150,000 clones, and 88% are seen once. The ten top clones hold roughly 4.1% of the sample.

This sequence was found in a woman in her 70s with renal cell carcinoma. The starting material was blood, obtained from a patient whose treatment included radiotherapy and nephrectomy. The chain was built from TRBV5-1 and TRBJ2-3; 7 central bases correspond to TRBD2. The DNA sequence is as follows: TGCGCCAGCAGCTTGGGGGACTACACAGATACGCAGTATTTT. Translated, this is CASSLGDYTDTQYF.